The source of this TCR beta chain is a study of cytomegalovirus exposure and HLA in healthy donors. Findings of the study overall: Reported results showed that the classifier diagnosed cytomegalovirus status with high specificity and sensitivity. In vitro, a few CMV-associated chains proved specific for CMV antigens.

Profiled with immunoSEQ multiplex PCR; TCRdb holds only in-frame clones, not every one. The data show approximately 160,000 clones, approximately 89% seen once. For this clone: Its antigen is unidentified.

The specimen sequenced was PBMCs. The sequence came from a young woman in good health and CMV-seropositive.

DNA for the CDR3: TGTGCCAGCAGTGAAGGGCTGGGTACGTCGCAGGGCTCCGGCTATGGCTACACCTTC. Translated: CASSEGLGTSQGSGYGYTF. The chain couples TRBV6-1 to TRBJ1-2; a possible D gene is TRBD1 (5 bases). CDR3 size: 19 residues. Germline values: CDR1 MNHNS, CDR2 SASEGT. Trimming left V 1 base short and J 4 bases short, with 25 bases between.